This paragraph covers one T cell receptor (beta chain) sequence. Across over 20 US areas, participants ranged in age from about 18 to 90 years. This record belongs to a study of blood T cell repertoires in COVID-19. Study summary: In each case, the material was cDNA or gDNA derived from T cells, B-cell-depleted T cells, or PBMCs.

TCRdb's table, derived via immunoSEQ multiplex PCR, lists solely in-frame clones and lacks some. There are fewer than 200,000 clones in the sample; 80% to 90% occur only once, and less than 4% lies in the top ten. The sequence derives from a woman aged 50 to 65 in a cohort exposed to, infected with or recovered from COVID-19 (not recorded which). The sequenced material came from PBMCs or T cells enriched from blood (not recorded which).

CDR3 amino acids: CASSRLLAGARDTQYF. CDR3 DNA: TGTGCCAGTAGTAGGCTCTTAGCGGGAGCTCGAGATACGCAGTATTTT. V and J are TRBV19 and TRBJ2-3, with 9 bases aligning to TRBD2. V shed 4 bases, J shed 5 bases, and the junction held 10 bases outside the gene matches. The length of the CDR3 is 16 residues. Germline V gives CDR1 LNHDA, CDR2 SQIVND (reference sequence).